The 31 T cell receptor beta chains below come from one sample, sequenced in a study of T-cell reconstitution after alpha-beta-depleted transplantation in children. Unique molecular identifiers were used in preparing the TCRbeta library. TCRdb used MiXCR to reprocess the PCR reads, holding one entry per CDR3 protein. The profile shows approximately 18,000 distinct CDR3 sequences, roughly 5.6% of them singletons. The sample was PBMCs, taken before TCRalphabeta/CD19-depleted stem cell transplant. The receptor set was obtained from a boy under 18 with acute lymphoblastic leukemia, due to receive a stem cell transplant.

Many counts were recorded for this clonotype. V and J are TRBV5-1 and TRBJ2-1; D is undetermined. The CDR3 is 11 residues long. Germline CDR1 SGHRS, CDR2 YFSETQ. V was shortened by 5 bases and J by 7 bases, with 7 bases between the two germline ends. CDR3 in amino acids: CASRLRNEQFF. As DNA, the CDR3 is TGCGCCAGCAGACTCCGAAATGAGCAGTTCTTC.

Judged by abundance, this clonotype is medium-sized. The chain combines TRBV28 with TRBJ2-4; TRBD1 agrees at 8 bases. The CDR3 sequence is 15 residues long. Germline CDR1 and CDR2: MDHEN and SYDVKM. J was trimmed by 8 bases and V by 6 bases; bases with no gene match: 12. The CDR3 loop is CASSPTGGSLDIQYF. The CDR3 coding sequence is TGTGCCAGCAGCCCTACAGGGGGTAGTTTGGACATTCAGTACTTC.

In this sample, this clonotype turned up many times. CDR3 nucleotides: TGTGCCAGCAGTATCAGGGGGCATGTGACAGATACGCAGTATTTT. It translates to CASSIRGHVTDTQYF. V is TRBV6-5 and J is TRBJ2-3; TRBD1 aligns across 8 bases. V shed 5 bases, J shed 3 bases, and the junction held 7 bases outside the gene matches. The CDR3 is 15 residues long. From germline, CDR1 is MNHEY and CDR2 SVGAGI.

By proportion, this clonotype is medium-sized. This sequence joins TRBV29-1 and TRBJ2-7; D is unresolved. The germline V and J ends were trimmed by 6 bases and 1 base, with 13 bases remaining between them. The V gene's germline CDR1 is SQVTM and CDR2 ANQGSEA. The CDR3 covers 13 residues. In DNA, the CDR3 is TGCAGCGTCTCTCAAGGGTCTTCCTACGAGCAGTACTTC. Amino acid sequence: CSVSQGSSYEQYF.

This clonotype has a count of ten or more. This chain connects TRBV5-1 to TRBJ2-7; D remains unclear. This CDR3 is built from 13 residues. Germline values: CDR1 SGHRS, CDR2 YFSETQ. Trimming took off 0 bases at V and 7 bases at J, with 11 bases between the two ends. CDR3 region: CASSLGWEGEQYF. The CDR3 DNA sequence: TGCGCCAGCAGCTTGGGGTGGGAAGGGGAGCAGTACTTC.

This clonotype is deemed medium-sized. This chain links TRBV4-3 with TRBJ2-1; TRBD1 aligns across 7 bases. The CDR3 has 15 residues. With 2 bases clipped from V and 3 bases from J, the junction kept 4 bases outside the gene matches. The V gene's germline CDR1 is LGHNA and CDR2 YSLEER. The CDR3, as DNA: TGCGCCAGCAGCCAATCAAACAGGGGCTACAATGAGCAGTTCTTC. It specifies CASSQSNRGYNEQFF.

The table lists this clonotype with many counts. The chain couples TRBV7-9 to TRBJ2-7; TRBD1 agrees at 10 bases. Germline trimming cut 7 bases from V and 2 bases from J; bases unmatched to any gene: 11. The CDR3 totals 16 residues. CDR1 and CDR2 from the germline V gene are SEHNR and FQNEAQ (reference sequence). CDR3 sequence (DNA): TGTGCCAGCACCCAGCTGGGGACAGGGGTCGCCTACGAGCAGTACTTC. It is translated as CASTQLGTGVAYEQYF.

This clonotype was counted ten times or more. The chain couples TRBV29-1 to TRBJ2-3, with 11 positions matching TRBD2. V gave up 7 bases and J gave up 3 bases; unmatched junction bases: 6. The CDR3 has 14 amino acids. Germline values: CDR1 SQVTM, CDR2 ANQGSEA. The CDR3 protein is CSATSGVLTDTQYF. CDR3 nucleotides: TGCAGCGCGACTAGCGGGGTTTTGACAGATACGCAGTATTTT.

This clonotype was seen many times. The rearrangement links TRBV7-8 to TRBJ1-3, with D perhaps matching TRBD1 (6 bases). The CDR3 runs 13 residues. Germline loops: CDR1 SGHVS, CDR2 FQNEAQ. The V end lost 5 bases, the J end lost 4 bases, and 9 bases lay between the germline ends. In DNA form, the CDR3 reads TGTGCCAGCAGCCCAGGACAGGGAAACACCATATATTTT. Translation gives CASSPGQGNTIYF.

This clonotype was recorded many times. This chain uses TRBV19 with TRBJ2-3, with 11 bases fitting TRBD2. This CDR3 is built from 15 residues. V was pared by 3 bases and J by 5 bases, with 4 bases of the junction left unmatched. Germline V CDR1 and CDR2: LNHDA, SQIVND (reference sequence). CDR3 nucleotide sequence: TGTGCCAGTAGTATTCTAGCGGGAGGCGGAGATACGCAGTATTTT. It encodes CASSILAGGGDTQYF.

This clonotype was detected ten times or more. The chain joins TRBV5-5 to TRBJ2-2, with D uncertain. The V and J ends lost 4 bases and 0 bases respectively, with 19 bases between them. This CDR3 region has 18 residues. Germline-derived CDR1 and CDR2 are SGHKS and YYEKEE (reference sequence). CDR3 sequence (DNA): TGTGCCAGCAGCCCTCGTATACTTGGGTCTACGAACACCGGGGAGCTGTTTTTT. As protein: CASSPRILGSTNTGELFF. Drawing the rest from reference TRBV5-5 and TRBJ2-2, the complete variable domain is DAGVTQSPTHLIKTRGQQVTLRCSPISGHKSVSWYQQVLGQGPQFIFQYYEKEERGRGNFPDRFSARQFPNYSSELNVNALLLGDSALYLCASSPRILGSTNTGELFFGEGSRLTVL.

This clonotype was seen repeatedly, ten times or more. J is TRBJ2-7 and V is TRBV7-9; D might be TRBD2 (6 bases). Trimming pared 8 bases from V and 4 bases from J, leaving 12 bases between. The germline V gene has CDR1 SEHNR and CDR2 FQNEAQ (reference sequence). The CDR3 loop spans 12 amino acids. The CDR3 loop reads CASQWGEYEQYF. As DNA, the CDR3 is TGTGCCAGCCAATGGGGGGAATACGAGCAGTACTTC.

This clonotype was seen many times. CDR3 in DNA: TGTGCCATCAGCCCCTTTTGGGACAGCGCAATCTTCGGGGCCAACGTCCTGACTTTC. This gives the protein CAISPFWDSAIFGANVLTF. The chain recombines TRBV10-3 with TRBJ2-6; 7 bases are shared with TRBD1. V trimming: 6 bases; J trimming: 4 bases; junction bases outside the gene matches: 18. Germline loops: CDR1 ENHRY, CDR2 SYGVKD. This CDR3 spans 19 amino acids.

This clonotype was counted ten times or more. The V call is TRBV7-9, the J call TRBJ1-4; 8 bases align to TRBD1. The CDR3 is 14 residues long. Germline CDR1 SEHNR, CDR2 FQNEAQ (reference sequence). The V and J ends lost 4 bases and 8 bases, in that order; junction bases with no gene match: 6. The CDR3 spells CASSSDRGPEKLFF. As DNA, the CDR3 is TGTGCCAGCAGCTCAGACAGGGGTCCCGAAAAACTGTTTTTT. Complete variable domain (other parts from reference TRBV7-9 and TRBJ1-4): DTGVSQNPRHKITKRGQNVTFRCDPISEHNRLYWYRQTLGQGPEFLTYFQNEAQLEKSRLLSDRFSAERPKGSFSTLEIQRTEQGDSAMYLCASSSDRGPEKLFFGSGTQLSVL.

The sample holds many counts of this clonotype. The genes are TRBV2 and TRBJ2-3; TRBD2 aligns across 10 bases. Germline V gene data show CDR1 as SNHLY and CDR2 as FYNNEI. The CDR3 has 18 amino acids. The CDR3 coding sequence is TGTACCTGCAGTCCCCCTTCTAGCGGGGGCCTCCCGGCAGATACGCAGTATTTT. Translation: CTCSPPSSGGLPADTQYF.

This clonotype was recorded at least ten times. V and J are TRBV5-4 and TRBJ2-5; TRBD2 aligns across 8 bases. V shed 0 bases and J 4 bases; nucleotides not matched to a gene: 5. CDR3 size: 15 residues. CDR1 SGHNT and CDR2 YYREEE come from the germline V gene (reference sequence). For the CDR3, the DNA is TGTGCCAGCAGCTTGGACCGGGGGGGCCTAGAGACCCAGTACTTC. This translates into CASSLDRGGLETQYF.

This clonotype occurred many times. The chain has TRBV11-2 and TRBJ2-5; 12 positions agree with TRBD1. Trimming took 3 bases from V and 5 from J; bases not matched to a gene: 10. The CDR3 covers 17 residues. The germline gives CDR1 SGHAT, CDR2 FQNNGV. CDR3 amino acids: CASSFGTGGAGGETQYF. CDR3 in DNA: TGTGCCAGCAGCTTTGGGACAGGGGGCGCGGGGGGCGAGACCCAGTACTTC.

This clonotype is termed medium-sized (0.01 to 0.1%). This rearrangement joins TRBV12-3 or TRBV12-4 to TRBJ2-1; possible D gene TRBD2, 6 bases. V was pared by 5 bases and J by 7 bases, with 12 bases between. The CDR3 is made up of 13 amino acids. Here the CDR3 DNA reads TGTGCCAGCAGTGGCGGGATAAGGAATGAGCAGTTCTTC. It yields the protein CASSGGIRNEQFF.

This clonotype was seen only a few times. The rearrangement uses TRBV3-1 and TRBJ2-3, with D uncertain. The CDR3 has 14 residues. Trimming took 0 bases from V and 4 from J, leaving 8 bases between them. CDR1 and CDR2 from the germline V gene are LGHDT and YNNKEL (reference sequence). Written as DNA, the CDR3 is TGTGCCAGCAGCCAAGAGGTTGCGGCAGATACGCAGTATTTT. Translated: CASSQEVAADTQYF.

This clonotype was seen a handful of times. The gene calls are TRBV6-1 and TRBJ1-2, with TRBD1 identical over 10 bases. Trimming took 5 bases from V and 2 from J; bases not matched to a gene: 5. Germline lookup yields CDR1 MNHNS and CDR2 SASEGT. The CDR3 loop spans 15 amino acids. The CDR3 coding sequence is TGTGCCAGCAGTAAGACAGGGGGCGGAAACTATGGCTACACCTTC. Its translation is CASSKTGGGNYGYTF.

This clonotype is medium-sized (0.01 to 0.1%) in the sample. The chain uses TRBV7-2 and TRBJ2-3; D is unresolved. The germline V gene has CDR1 SGHTA and CDR2 FQGNSA. Trimming took off 2 bases at V and 7 bases at J, with 1 base between the two ends. This CDR3 contains 10 residues. This CDR3 reads CASSLNTQYF. In DNA, the CDR3 is TGTGCCAGCAGCTTAAATACGCAGTATTTT.

This clonotype was observed at least ten times. The rearrangement uses TRBV4-3 and TRBJ1-6; unclear D gene. This CDR3 has 13 amino acids. Trimming shortened V by 0 bases and J by 10 bases, and 7 bases separated the two germline ends. From germline, CDR1 is LGHNA and CDR2 YSLEER. The CDR3 sequence is CASSQEPGSPLHF. The CDR3 DNA reads TGCGCCAGCAGCCAAGAGCCGGGGTCACCCCTCCACTTT.

Relative to its sample, this clonotype is medium-sized. DNA for the CDR3: TGTGCCAGCAGCCACACTCTAGCGCCCAAAAGGGGTGAGCAGTTCTTC. Translated, it gives CASSHTLAPKRGEQFF. The chain uses TRBV12-3 or TRBV12-4 and TRBJ2-1, with a weak D call TRBD2 (6 bases). With 6 bases removed from V and 9 bases from J, the gap between germline ends came to 24 bases. This CDR3 is built from 16 residues.

This clonotype has ten or more counts. The DNA of the CDR3 is TGCAGTGCTAGAGATCTCTGGACAGTCGGAGAAAAACTGTTTTTT. Encoded protein: CSARDLWTVGEKLFF. The chain couples TRBV20-1 to TRBJ1-4; weak D call: TRBD1 (6 bases). V was pared by 0 bases and J by 8 bases, with 16 bases between. Germline CDR1 is DFQATT and CDR2 is SNEGSKA (reference sequence). This CDR3 comprises 15 residues.

This clonotype was counted ten times or more. The chain carries TRBV6-1 and TRBJ2-1; 10 bases align to TRBD2. Germline V lookup: CDR1 MNHNS, CDR2 SASEGT. Losses at the gene ends were 3 bases for V and 8 bases for J; bases not matched to a gene: 16. This CDR3 contains 18 residues. CDR3 in DNA: TGTGCCAGCAGTGAGGGACTAGCGTCGTCCTTTCCCGGTGATGAGCAGTTCTTC. This gives the protein CASSEGLASSFPGDEQFF.

This clonotype was seen ten or more times. V and J are TRBV7-9 and TRBJ2-1; 7 nucleotides agree with TRBD2. V was pared by 5 bases and J by 5 bases, with 3 bases of the junction left unmatched. This CDR3 is 13 amino acids long. Germline V gene data show CDR1 as SEHNR and CDR2 as FQNEAQ (reference sequence). As DNA, the CDR3 is TGTGCCAGCAGCCATCGGGGGGACAATGAGCAGTTCTTC. Amino acid sequence: CASSHRGDNEQFF.

This clonotype was counted ten times or more. The rearrangement joins TRBV20-1 to TRBJ2-5; D is tentatively TRBD1 or TRBD2 (5 bases each). V lost 6 bases and J 2 bases, leaving 19 bases between the germline ends. The CDR3 has 15 amino acids. Germline CDR1 reads DFQATT; CDR2 reads SNEGSKA (reference sequence). CDR3 coding DNA: TGCAGTGCCGACGCGGTGGGGGACCCGCAAGAGACCCAGTACTTC. It specifies CSADAVGDPQETQYF.

This clonotype appeared many times. The CDR3 protein is CASSGWDRGTSSYEQYF. DNA for the CDR3: TGTGCCAGCAGTGGGTGGGACAGGGGGACATCGTCGTACGAGCAGTACTTC. V is TRBV25-1 and J is TRBJ2-7, with 11 nucleotides matching TRBD1. J gave up 4 bases and V 4 bases, and 12 bases lay outside the gene matches. The CDR3 length is 17 residues. Germline V lookup: CDR1 MGHDK, CDR2 SYGVNS.

V usage is TRBV12-3 or TRBV12-4 and J usage is TRBJ1-4; D unresolved. This CDR3 region has 13 residues. V lost 11 bases, J lost 8 bases, and 18 bases lay in between. CDR3 residues: CAFSLSGAEKLFF. The CDR3 DNA reads as TGTGCCTTCAGTTTATCAGGCGCCGAAAAACTGTTTTTT.

This clonotype was counted at least ten times. At one of its ends the junction is not consistent with the germline gene, which may arise from a read error. The chain has TRBV29-1 and TRBJ2-1; D is unresolved. The germline V gene encodes CDR1 SQVTM and CDR2 ANQGSEA. CDR3 length: 15 residues. The CDR3 sequence is CSVEGPQFSYNEQFF. CDR3 nucleotides: TGCAGCGTAGAAGGGCCCCAATTCTCCTACAATGAGCAGTTCTTC.

Relative to its sample, this clonotype is medium-sized. CDR3 sequence reads: CASSRTSGVNNEQFF. The DNA of the CDR3 is TGTGCCAGCAGTCGGACTAGCGGGGTCAACAATGAGCAGTTCTTC. The chain is built from TRBV12-3 or TRBV12-4 and TRBJ2-1; 12 bases map to TRBD2. The J segment lost 5 bases and the V segment lost 5 bases, leaving 4 bases of the junction unmatched. The length of the CDR3 is 15 residues.